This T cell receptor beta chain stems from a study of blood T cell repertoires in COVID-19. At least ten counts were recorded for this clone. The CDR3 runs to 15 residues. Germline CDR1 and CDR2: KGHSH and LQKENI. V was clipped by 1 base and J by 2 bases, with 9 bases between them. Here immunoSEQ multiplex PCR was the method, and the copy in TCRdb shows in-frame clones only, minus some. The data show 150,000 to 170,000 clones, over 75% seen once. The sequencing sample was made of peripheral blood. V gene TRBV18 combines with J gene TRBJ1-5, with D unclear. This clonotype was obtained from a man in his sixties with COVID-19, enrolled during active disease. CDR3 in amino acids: CASSPRVLGNQPQHF. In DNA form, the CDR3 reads TGTGCCAGCTCACCACGGGTCCTAGGCAATCAGCCCCAGCATTTT.